Listed here is a single TCR beta chain. Germline CDR1 reads LNHDA; CDR2 reads SQIVND (reference sequence). The CDR3 spans 16 residues. Trimming shortened V by 1 base and J by 0 bases, and 12 bases separated the two germline ends. TCRdb's table, derived via immunoSEQ multiplex PCR, lists solely in-frame clones and lacks some. The table records 90,000 or so clones, about 89% of them present only once. The data stem from a study of blood T cell repertoires in COVID-19. Study overall: Spain, Italy and the United States supplied samples that represented acute and convalescent COVID-19. T cells, B-cell-depleted T cells, or PBMCs supplied cDNA or gDNA.

The clonotype originates from a human donor in a cohort sampled during active COVID-19. The chain joins TRBV19 to TRBJ1-1, with D possibly TRBD1 on 6 matching bases. The specimen was peripheral blood. The DNA for the CDR3 is TGTGCCAGTAGTATAGGCACAGGGATCATGAACACTGAAGCTTTCTTT. Translation gives CASSIGTGIMNTEAFF.